This is a list of T cell receptor beta chains from one sample in a study of T cell changes during pregnancy in multiple sclerosis. Measured with immunoSEQ multiplex PCR; TCRdb has only the in-frame clones, and not every one. Altogether around 15,000 clones are present, roughly 84% being singletons, with the ten largest covering 18%. The sequenced sample was CD8+ T cells from peripheral blood mononuclear cells, obtained in the third trimester of pregnancy. The receptors originated from a female donor in good health, enrolled as a control in a pregnancy study. CDR3s include the opening cysteine and the closing phenylalanine or tryptophan. The order of the fields is clone size, V gene, D gene, J gene, CDR3 protein, CDR3 DNA. D genes are given only for firm matches. Some rows have no size entry. The others give once, few or many, or a class for an expanded clone.

.,TRBV27,TRBD2,TRBJ2-5,CASSSGASGSYQETQYF,TGTGCCAGCAGTTCAGGGGCCAGCGGGAGTTACCAAGAGACCCAGTACTTC
.,TRBV15,TRBD1,TRBJ1-1,CATSRVFIGVGQPLSTEAFF,TGTGCCACCAGCAGAGTGTTCATCGGCGTGGGACAGCCGTTATCCACTGAAGCTTTCTTT
.,TRBV4-1,.,TRBJ1-4,CASSQENNYNEKLFF,TGCGCCAGCAGCCAAGAGAACAACTATAATGAAAAACTGTTTTTT
.,TRBV6-5,.,TRBJ2-1,CASSSRDIRDEQFF,TGTGCCAGCAGTTCACGGGACATTCGCGATGAGCAGTTCTTC
.,TRBV6-4,.,TRBJ1-2,CASSYVGGGYTF,TGTGCCAGCAGTTACGTCGGGGGTGGCTACACCTTC
.,TRBV4-1,TRBD1,TRBJ2-1,CASSQGGTGLNEQFF,TGCGCCAGCAGCCAAGGTGGGACAGGGCTGAATGAGCAGTTCTTC
.,TRBV18,.,TRBJ1-5,CASSPLRQNNQPQHF,TGTGCCAGCTCACCACTCCGACAGAACAATCAGCCCCAGCATTTT
.,TRBV7-9,.,TRBJ2-7,CASSPRGRRSYEQYF,TGTGCCAGCAGCCCCCGGGGTCGCCGCAGCTACGAGCAGTACTTC
.,TRBV2,.,TRBJ2-7,CASSERTANYEQYF,TGTGCCAGCAGTGAACGGACAGCTAACTACGAGCAGTACTTC
.,TRBV14,.,TRBJ1-1,CASSQDERPGANTEAFF,TGTGCCAGCAGCCAAGATGAAAGGCCAGGGGCTAACACTGAAGCTTTCTTT
.,TRBV29-1,.,TRBJ2-2,CSALFPGSNTGELFF,TGCAGCGCCCTGTTTCCCGGGAGTAACACCGGGGAGCTGTTTTTT
.,TRBV6-5,.,TRBJ2-7,CASRDLASYEQYF,TGTGCCAGCAGGGATTTAGCAAGCTACGAGCAGTACTTC
.,TRBV19,.,TRBJ2-3,CASSIPLLGPDTQYF,TGTGCCAGTAGTATCCCTCTCCTGGGCCCAGATACGCAGTATTTT
.,TRBV6-1,.,TRBJ2-1,CASEAAYNEQFF,TGTGCCAGCGAGGCGGCCTACAATGAGCAGTTCTTC
.,TRBV9,.,TRBJ1-2,CASRDRVDGYTF,TGTGCCAGCAGGGATCGGGTGGATGGCTACACCTTC
.,TRBV4-1,.,TRBJ2-5,CASSQDLASQETQYF,TGCGCCAGCAGCCAAGATCTAGCTTCACAAGAGACCCAGTACTTC
.,TRBV27,.,TRBJ1-6,CASSFGDYNSPLHF,TGTGCCAGCAGTTTCGGGGATTATAATTCACCCCTCCACTTT
medium-sized,TRBV15,.,TRBJ2-3,CATSRGGASTDTQYF,TGTGCCACCAGCAGAGGCGGGGCTAGCACAGATACGCAGTATTTT
.,TRBV9,TRBD1,TRBJ2-7,CASSPDRGLGNEQYF,TGTGCCAGCTCGCCGGACAGGGGTTTGGGCAACGAGCAGTACTTC
once,TRBV4-3,.,TRBJ1-1,CASSQERQLEAFF,TGCGCCAGCAGCCAAGAGAGGCAGCTTGAAGCTTTCTTT